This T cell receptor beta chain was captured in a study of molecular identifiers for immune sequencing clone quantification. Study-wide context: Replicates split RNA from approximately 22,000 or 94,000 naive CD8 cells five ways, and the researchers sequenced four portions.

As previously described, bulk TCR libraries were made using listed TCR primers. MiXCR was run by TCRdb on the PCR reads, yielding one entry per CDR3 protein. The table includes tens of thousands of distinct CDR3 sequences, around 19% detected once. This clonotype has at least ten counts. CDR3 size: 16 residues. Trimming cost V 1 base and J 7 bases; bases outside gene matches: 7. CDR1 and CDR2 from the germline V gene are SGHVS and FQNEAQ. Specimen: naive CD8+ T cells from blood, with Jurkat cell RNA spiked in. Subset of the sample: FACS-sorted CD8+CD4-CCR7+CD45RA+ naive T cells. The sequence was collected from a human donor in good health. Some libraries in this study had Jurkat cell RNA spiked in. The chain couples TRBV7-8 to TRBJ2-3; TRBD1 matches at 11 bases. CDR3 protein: CASSLEGTGGVNTQYF. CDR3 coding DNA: TGTGCCAGCAGCTTAGAGGGGACAGGGGGGGTAAATACGCAGTATTTT. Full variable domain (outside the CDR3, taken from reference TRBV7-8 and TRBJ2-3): GAGVSQSPRYKVAKRGQDVALRCDPISGHVSLFWYQQALGQGPEFLTYFQNEAQLDKSGLPSDRFFAERPEGSVSTLKIQRTQQEDSAVYLCASSLEGTGGVNTQYFGPGTRLTVL.